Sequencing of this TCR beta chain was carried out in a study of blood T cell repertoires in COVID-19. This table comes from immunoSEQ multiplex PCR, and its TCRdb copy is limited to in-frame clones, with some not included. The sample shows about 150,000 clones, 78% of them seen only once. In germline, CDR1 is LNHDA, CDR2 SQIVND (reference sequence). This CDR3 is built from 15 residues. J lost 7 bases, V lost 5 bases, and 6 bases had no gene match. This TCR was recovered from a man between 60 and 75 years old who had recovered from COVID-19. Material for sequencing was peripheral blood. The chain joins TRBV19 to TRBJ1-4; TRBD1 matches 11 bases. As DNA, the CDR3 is TGTGCCAGTAGTCCGAGGACAGGGGGCGCTGAAAAACTGTTTTTT. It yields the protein CASSPRTGGAEKLFF.